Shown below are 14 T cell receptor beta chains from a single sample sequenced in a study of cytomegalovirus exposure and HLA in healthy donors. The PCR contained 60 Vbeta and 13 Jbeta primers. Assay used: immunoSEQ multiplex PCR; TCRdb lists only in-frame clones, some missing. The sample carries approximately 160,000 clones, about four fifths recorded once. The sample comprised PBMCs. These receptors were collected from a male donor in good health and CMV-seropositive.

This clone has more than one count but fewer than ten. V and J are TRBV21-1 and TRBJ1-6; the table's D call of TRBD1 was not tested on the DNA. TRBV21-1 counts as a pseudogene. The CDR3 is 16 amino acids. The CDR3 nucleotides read TGTGCCAGCAGCAAAGGGGTACAGGGGATCCCTTCACCCCTCCACTTT. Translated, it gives CASSKGVQGIPSPLHF.

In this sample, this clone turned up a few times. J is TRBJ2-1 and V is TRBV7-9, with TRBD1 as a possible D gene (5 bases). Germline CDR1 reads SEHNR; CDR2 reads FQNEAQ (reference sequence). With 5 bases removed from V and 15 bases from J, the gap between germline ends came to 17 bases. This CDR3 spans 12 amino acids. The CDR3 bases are TGTGCCAGCAGCCCCTTGGGGCAGTCCCCGTTCTTC. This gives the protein CASSPLGQSPFF. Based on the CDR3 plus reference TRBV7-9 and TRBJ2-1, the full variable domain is DTGVSQNPRHKITKRGQNVTFRCDPISEHNRLYWYRQTLGQGPEFLTYFQNEAQLEKSRLLSDRFSAERPKGSFSTLEIQRTEQGDSAMYLCASSPLGQSPFFGPGTRLTVL.

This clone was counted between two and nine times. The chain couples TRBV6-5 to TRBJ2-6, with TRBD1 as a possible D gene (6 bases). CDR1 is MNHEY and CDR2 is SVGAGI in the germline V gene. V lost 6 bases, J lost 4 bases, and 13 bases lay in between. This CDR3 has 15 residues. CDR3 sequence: CASRKQGSGANVLTF. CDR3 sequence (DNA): TGTGCCAGCAGGAAACAGGGTTCCGGGGCCAACGTCCTGACTTTC.

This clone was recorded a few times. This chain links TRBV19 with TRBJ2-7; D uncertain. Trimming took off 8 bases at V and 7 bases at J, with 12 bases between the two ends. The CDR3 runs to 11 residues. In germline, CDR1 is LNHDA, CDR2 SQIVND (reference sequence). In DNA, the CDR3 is TGTGCCAGTCGGGTCGACGGGGAGCAGTACTTC. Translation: CASRVDGEQYF.

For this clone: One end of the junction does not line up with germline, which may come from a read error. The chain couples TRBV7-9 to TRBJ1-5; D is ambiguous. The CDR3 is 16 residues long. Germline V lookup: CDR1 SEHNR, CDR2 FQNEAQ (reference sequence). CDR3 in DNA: TGTTCCAGCAGCTCATCTAATAGTCTTAGCAATCAGCCCCAGCATTTT. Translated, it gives CSSSSSNSLSNQPQHF.

In nucleotides, the CDR3 is TGTGCCAGCAGTTTAGCGGGCTCCTATAATTCACCCCTCCACTTT. Translation gives CASSLAGSYNSPLHF. The chain links TRBV27 to TRBJ1-6, with unresolved D. Between the trimmed V and J ends, which lost 2 bases and 0 bases, there was a span of 5 bases. Germline V lookup: CDR1 MNHEY, CDR2 SMNVEV (reference sequence). CDR3 size: 15 residues.

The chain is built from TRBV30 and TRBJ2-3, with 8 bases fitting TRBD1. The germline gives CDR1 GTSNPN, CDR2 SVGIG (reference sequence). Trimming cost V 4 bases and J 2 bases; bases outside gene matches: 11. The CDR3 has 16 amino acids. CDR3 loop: CAWTQTPTGDTDTQYF. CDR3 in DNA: TGTGCCTGGACCCAAACACCGACAGGGGACACAGATACGCAGTATTTT.

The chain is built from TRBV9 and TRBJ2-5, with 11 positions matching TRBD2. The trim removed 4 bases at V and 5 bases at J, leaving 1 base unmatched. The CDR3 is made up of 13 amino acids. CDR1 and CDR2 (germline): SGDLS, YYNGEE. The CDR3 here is CASSWTSGETQYF. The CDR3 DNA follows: TGTGCCAGCAGCTGGACTAGCGGGGAGACCCAGTACTTC. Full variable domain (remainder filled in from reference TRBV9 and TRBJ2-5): DSGVTQTPKHLITATGQRVTLRCSPRSGDLSVYWYQQSLDQGLQFLIQYYNGEERAKGNILERFSAQQFPDLHSELNLSSLELGDSALYFCASSWTSGETQYFGPGTRLLVL.

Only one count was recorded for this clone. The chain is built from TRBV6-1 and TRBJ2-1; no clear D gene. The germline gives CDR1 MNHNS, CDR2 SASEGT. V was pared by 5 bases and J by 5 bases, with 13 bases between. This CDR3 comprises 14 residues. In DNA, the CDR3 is TGTGCCAGCAGTACCCCCGGGTCCCACAATGAGCAGTTCTTC. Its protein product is CASSTPGSHNEQFF.

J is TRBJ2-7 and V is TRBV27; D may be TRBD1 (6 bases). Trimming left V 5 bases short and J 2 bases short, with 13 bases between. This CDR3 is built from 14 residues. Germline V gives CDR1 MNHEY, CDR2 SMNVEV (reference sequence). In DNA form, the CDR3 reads TGTGCCAGCAGTACGGGCAGGGGACCCTACGAGCAGTACTTC. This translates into CASSTGRGPYEQYF.

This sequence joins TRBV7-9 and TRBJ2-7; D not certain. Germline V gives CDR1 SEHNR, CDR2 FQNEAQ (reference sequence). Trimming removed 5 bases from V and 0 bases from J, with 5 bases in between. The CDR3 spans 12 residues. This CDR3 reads CASSEASYEQYF. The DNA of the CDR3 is TGTGCCAGCAGCGAAGCCTCCTACGAGCAGTACTTC.

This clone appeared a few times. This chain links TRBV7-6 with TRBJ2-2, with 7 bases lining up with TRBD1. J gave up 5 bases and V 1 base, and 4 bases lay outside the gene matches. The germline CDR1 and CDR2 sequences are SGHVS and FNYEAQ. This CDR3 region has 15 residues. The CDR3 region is CASSLEAGGTGELFF. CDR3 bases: TGTGCCAGCAGCTTAGAAGCAGGGGGTACCGGGGAGCTGTTTTTT.

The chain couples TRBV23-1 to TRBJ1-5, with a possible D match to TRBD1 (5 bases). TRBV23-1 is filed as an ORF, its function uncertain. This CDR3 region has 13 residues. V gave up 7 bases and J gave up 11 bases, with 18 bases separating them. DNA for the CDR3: TGCGCCAGCATTGGGGGACTGCCCGCGTCCCAGCATTTT. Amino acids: CASIGGLPASQHF.

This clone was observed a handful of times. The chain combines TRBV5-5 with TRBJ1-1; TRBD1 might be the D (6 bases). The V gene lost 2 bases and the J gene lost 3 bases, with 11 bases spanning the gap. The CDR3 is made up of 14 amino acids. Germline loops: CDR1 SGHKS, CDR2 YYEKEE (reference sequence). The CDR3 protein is CASSFDRSHTEAFF. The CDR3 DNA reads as TGTGCCAGCAGCTTCGACAGGTCGCACACTGAAGCTTTCTTT.